These T cell receptor beta chains were read from a single sample in a study of blood T cells in healthy people across ages. TCRdb re-called the 5' RACE reads through MiXCR, storing one row per CDR3 protein. Among 650,000 to 700,000 distinct CDR3 sequences, roughly 30% were seen once, and the ten largest hold approximately 15%. Sequenced input: blood. These TCRs come from a woman older than 75 in good health. CDR3s include the opening cysteine and the closing phenylalanine or tryptophan. The D gene is left open where the match is weak. Not all rows give a size; the values are once, few, many and, for expanded clones, a class.

.	many	TRBV9	TRBJ2-1	14	TGTGCCAGCAGCGTAGCTCTAGGGGAAGGTGAGCAGTTCTTC	CASSVALGEGEQFF
.	.	TRBV5-4	TRBJ1-6	14	TGTGCCAGCAGCCGAGGAGGGGATAATTCACCCCTCCACTTT	CASSRGGDNSPLHF
TRBD1	.	TRBV20-1	TRBJ1-5	18	TGCAGTGCTAGAGATAGGACAGGGGGCGGTTATAGCAATCAGCCCCAGCATTTT	CSARDRTGGGYSNQPQHF
.	.	TRBV25-1	TRBJ2-4	12	TGTGCCAGCAGTGAATCGAGAAACATTCAGTACTTC	CASSESRNIQYF
.	.	TRBV30	TRBJ2-5	11	TGTGCCTGGACTAGCTTCGATGAGCAGTACTTC	CAWTSFDEQYF
TRBD2	.	TRBV4-2	TRBJ2-2	18	TGTGCCAGCAGCCAAGATTTAGGCGGGGGACGCAACACCGGGGAGCTGTTTTTT	CASSQDLGGGRNTGELFF
.	.	TRBV12-3/TRBV12-4	TRBJ1-2	12	TGTGCCAGCAGTACCCAGACGAGTAGCTACACCTTC	CASSTQTSSYTF
.	many	TRBV7-8	TRBJ2-1	15	TGTGCCAGCAGCTTAGGGCTACGAGGTCCCAATGAGCAGTTCTTC	CASSLGLRGPNEQFF
TRBD2	.	TRBV20-1	TRBJ2-3	15	TGCAGTGCCGGCCAGACTAGCGGGGATGCAGATACGCAGTATTTT	CSAGQTSGDADTQYF
.	.	TRBV7-6	TRBJ1-2	17	TGTGCCAGCAGCTTACCCCACAGGGCCACTTCTAACTATGGCTACACCTTC	CASSLPHRATSNYGYTF
TRBD2	many	TRBV7-2	TRBJ2-1	15	TGTGCCAGCAGCTTCCTAGCGGGGGGGTTGAATGAGCAGTTCTTC	CASSFLAGGLNEQFF
.	.	TRBV7-2	TRBJ2-7	16	TGTGCCAGCAGCCAAGAGGATGGGACACCCTCCTACGAGCAGTACTTC	CASSQEDGTPSYEQYF
.	many	TRBV29-1	TRBJ1-1	14	TGCAGCGTGAGACGGCCTGGACAGTACACTGAAGCTTTCTTT	CSVRRPGQYTEAFF
.	.	TRBV6-1	TRBJ1-2	15	TGTGCCAGCAGTATGGAACGGGCGTCTAACTATGGCTACACCTTC	CASSMERASNYGYTF
.	many	TRBV12-3/TRBV12-4	TRBJ1-1	13	TGTGCCAGCAACATAGACAGTCGCCATCAAGCTTTCTTT	CASNIDSRHQAFF
TRBD1	many	TRBV27	TRBJ1-4	14	TGTGCCAGCAGGAGGACAGGGTTCGATGAAAAACTGTTTTTT	CASRRTGFDEKLFF
.	many	TRBV24-1	TRBJ2-1	18	TGTGCCACCAGTGCCCAAGCTCGGTCAGGGGTTATCTACAATGAGCAGTTCTTC	CATSAQARSGVIYNEQFF
.	many	TRBV29-1	TRBJ1-2	13	TGCAGCGGGGGGATCGGGCAGGGCCATGGCTACACCTTC	CSGGIGQGHGYTF
.	.	TRBV24-1	TRBJ2-3	13	TGTGCCACCAGTCGGGGGCCGGCAGGTACGCAGTATTTT	CATSRGPAGTQYF
.	many	TRBV7-2	TRBJ1-5	17	TGTGCCAGCAGCCTGGACAGCTCGTCGGGGGGCAATCAGCCCCAGCATTTT	CASSLDSSSGGNQPQHF
.	.	TRBV7-8	TRBJ2-2	15	TGTGCCAGCAGCTTAGGTGGAGGGTGGACCGGGGAGCTGTTTTTT	CASSLGGGWTGELFF
TRBD1	few	TRBV5-1	TRBJ1-1	15	TGCGCCAGCCATTCAGATGGGCAGGGGGCCACTGAAGCTTTCTTT	CASHSDGQGATEAFF
TRBD1	many	TRBV12-3/TRBV12-4	TRBJ2-7	19	TGTGCCAGCACTTTAAGCCCAGGGGGCGAAGGACCTAACCCTACCGAGCAGTACTTC	CASTLSPGGEGPNPTEQYF
.	many	TRBV28	TRBJ2-3	14	TGTGCCAGCAGTTTCCGGGGGAGACCCGATACGCAGTATTTT	CASSFRGRPDTQYF
TRBD1	.	TRBV7-2	TRBJ2-7	14	TGTGCCAGCAGCCCCGGACAGGTCCTCTACGAGCAGTACTTC	CASSPGQVLYEQYF
TRBD2	few	TRBV6-1	TRBJ2-3	15	TGTGCCAGCGGGACTAGCGGGGGCCTCACAGATACGCAGTATTTT	CASGTSGGLTDTQYF
TRBD1	many	TRBV6-5	TRBJ2-5	13	TGTGCCAGCAGTATCCAGGGGGAAGAGACCCAGTACTTC	CASSIQGEETQYF
.	few	TRBV12-3/TRBV12-4	TRBJ1-5	15	TGTGCCAGCACCCTACAGGGATCGGGTGGTCAGCCCCAGCATTTT	CASTLQGSGGQPQHF
.	.	TRBV7-2	TRBJ2-7	14	TGTGCCAGCAGCTTAGTATCAGGGCTGGACGAGCAGTACTTC	CASSLVSGLDEQYF
.	few	TRBV2	TRBJ1-2	15	TGTGCCAGCAGCCAGACCGGGGGCCCCAACTATGGCTACACCTTC	CASSQTGGPNYGYTF
TRBD2	many	TRBV20-1	TRBJ2-1	14	TGCAGTGCTAGAGATACGGACGGGAGGTATGAGCAGTTCTTC	CSARDTDGRYEQFF
.	once	TRBV20-1	TRBJ2-3	12	TGCAGTGCTAGGAGGATGGGCTCTACGCAGTATTTT	CSARRMGSTQYF
.	many	TRBV29-1	TRBJ1-2	11	TGCAGCGTCCCGGAGCTGGGGGGCTACACCTTC	CSVPELGGYTF
.	.	TRBV7-9	TRBJ1-5	14	TGTGCCAGCAGCTTAAATCTGAGGGATCAGCCCCAGCATTTT	CASSLNLRDQPQHF
TRBD2	.	TRBV5-1	TRBJ2-3	16	TGCGCCAGCAGCGGAGGACTAGCGGGAGACACAGATACGCAGTATTTT	CASSGGLAGDTDTQYF
.	many	TRBV20-1	TRBJ1-6	14	TGCAGTGCTAGAGATATGGCACAAAATTCACCCCTCCACTTT	CSARDMAQNSPLHF
TRBD1	.	TRBV7-2	TRBJ2-3	13	TGTGCCAGCAGCAGGGGGCGAAGAGATACGCAGTATTTT	CASSRGRRDTQYF
.	many	TRBV7-9	TRBJ2-1	11	TGTGCCAACAGAAGGGGGGATGAGCAGTTCTTC	CANRRGDEQFF
TRBD2	many	TRBV11-2	TRBJ2-5	19	TGTGCCAGCAGCTTAGTCTTATTAGCGGGGGGGCAGGGAAAAGAGACCCAGTACTTC	CASSLVLLAGGQGKETQYF
TRBD1	.	TRBV9	TRBJ2-1	15	TGTGCCAGCAGTGGACAGGGGACACCTACGAATGAGCAGTTCTTC	CASSGQGTPTNEQFF
.	many	TRBV5-1	TRBJ2-6	15	TGCGCCAGCAGCGTTACAGGGACTGGGGCCAACGTCCTGACTTTC	CASSVTGTGANVLTF
TRBD1	once	TRBV7-2	TRBJ2-3	18	TGTGCCAGCAGCCTAATCCCCGGGACAGCTCCTAGCACAGATACGCAGTATTTT	CASSLIPGTAPSTDTQYF
.	.	TRBV5-1	TRBJ1-3	14	TGCGCCAGCAGCTCCGGGACGGACCGAAACACCATATATTTT	CASSSGTDRNTIYF
TRBD1	many	TRBV20-1	TRBJ2-1	14	TGCAGTACAGGGGCCGCGAGCTCCTACAATGAGCAGTTCTTC	CSTGAASSYNEQFF
.	.	TRBV20-1	TRBJ2-5	12	TGCAGGGCTAGCCAGGGGAGAGAGACCCAGTACTTC	CRASQGRETQYF
TRBD1	.	TRBV5-1	TRBJ1-2	14	TGCGCCAGCAGCTTGGGACAGGGGTCTGGTGGCTACACCTTC	CASSLGQGSGGYTF
.	.	TRBV6-5	TRBJ1-1	14	TGTGCCAGCAGGCGACGGACAGATAACACTGAAGCTTTCTTT	CASRRRTDNTEAFF
.	many	TRBV14	TRBJ2-3	15	TGTGCCAGCAGCCAAGACAACCCAAGCACAGATACGCAGTATTTT	CASSQDNPSTDTQYF
.	many	TRBV3-1	TRBJ2-3	16	TGTGCCAGCAGCCAATATGGGTCAGCCGGCACAGATACGCAGTATTTT	CASSQYGSAGTDTQYF
TRBD2	once	TRBV7-2	TRBJ2-7	18	TGTGCCAGCAGCTCAGGCCCTAGCGGGATTGGGTCCTACAATGAGCAGTACTTC	CASSSGPSGIGSYNEQYF
.	.	TRBV20-1	TRBJ1-2	15	TGCAGTGCTAGCCCGGGAGGGAAACCTAACTATGGCTACACCTTC	CSASPGGKPNYGYTF